This T cell receptor (beta chain) was profiled in a study of spatial heterogeneity in lung cancer. This clonotype came up many times. Time point indicated: sample taken at primary tumor resection. The input material, whole RNA from tumor, nontumor lung or frozen PBMC, was sequenced unsorted. Donation came from around 77 patients with untreated early-stage non-small cell lung cancer. TCRdb itself ran the 5' RACE reads through MiXCR, one entry per CDR3 protein. The table lists 80,000 to 95,000 distinct CDR3 sequences, approximately 8.6% of them singletons. This CDR3 contains 14 residues. Germline assignment: CDR1 MNHEY and CDR2 SMNVEV (reference sequence). Trimming pared 7 bases from V and 7 bases from J, leaving 20 bases between.

The source of this sequence is a male donor with early-stage non-small cell lung cancer. The chain uses TRBV27 and TRBJ2-7; the D gene is possibly TRBD2 (6 bases). This specimen was PBMCs, taken at surgery. The CDR3 DNA is TGTGCCAGCACCGTAGGTGGGACTCCGTGGGAGCAGTACTTC. The encoded protein is CASTVGGTPWEQYF.